The 15 T cell receptor beta chains listed next were all sequenced from one sample in a study of cytomegalovirus exposure and HLA in healthy donors. PCR used 60 Vbeta primers and 13 Jbeta primers. Measured with immunoSEQ multiplex PCR; TCRdb has only the in-frame clones, and not every one. The sample lists around 140,000 clones, about four fifths occurring once. Source material: PBMCs. The receptor set was obtained from a woman in her 40s in good health and CMV-seronegative.

The rearrangement uses TRBV28 and TRBJ1-1, with unresolved D. V was pared by 3 bases and J by 7 bases, with 9 bases between. CDR1 and CDR2 from the germline V gene are MDHEN and SYDVKM. The CDR3 length is 12 residues. CDR3 in amino acids: CASSLRPREAFF. In nucleotides, the CDR3 is TGTGCCAGCAGTTTGAGGCCGCGTGAAGCTTTCTTT.

The V and J genes are TRBV9 and TRBJ1-4; possible D gene TRBD1, 5 bases. Trimming pared 0 bases from V and 6 bases from J, leaving 9 bases between. This CDR3 region has 14 residues. Germline CDR1 and CDR2: SGDLS and YYNGEE. CDR3 region: CASSVGRGDEKLFF. The CDR3 DNA reads as TGTGCCAGCAGCGTAGGTAGGGGTGATGAAAAACTGTTTTTT.

This rearrangement joins TRBV25-1 to TRBJ2-5; 9 bases agree with TRBD1. CDR3 size: 13 residues. Trimming cost V 7 bases and J 4 bases; bases outside gene matches: 4. Per germline, CDR1 MGHDK and CDR2 SYGVNS. The CDR3 nucleotides read TGTGCCAGCATTGGGGACAGGGCAGAGACCCAGTACTTC. Its translation: CASIGDRAETQYF.

The genes are TRBV10-3 and TRBJ1-6; 7 bases are a match to TRBD1. This CDR3 is built from 12 residues. Germline CDR1 reads ENHRY; CDR2 reads SYGVKD. Trimming removed 6 bases from V and 7 bases from J; junction bases left unmatched: 0. The CDR3 DNA sequence: TGTGCCATCAGGACAGGGAATTCACCCCTCCACTTT. The encoded protein is CAIRTGNSPLHF.

This clone turned up a few times. The chain combines TRBV19 with TRBJ1-2, with D tentatively TRBD1 (5 bases). Germline V gene lookup returns CDR1 LNHDA and CDR2 SQIVND (reference sequence). V shed 2 bases and J shed 3 bases, with 10 bases lying between them. This CDR3 comprises 14 residues. CDR3 residues: CASSIRAGYYGYTF. DNA for the CDR3: TGTGCCAGTAGTATAAGGGCAGGGTACTATGGCTACACCTTC.

This chain links TRBV7-8 with TRBJ2-7, with 9 bases fitting TRBD1. Germline V lookup: CDR1 SGHVS, CDR2 FQNEAQ. The CDR3 spans 14 residues. J gave up 6 bases and V 4 bases, and 7 bases lay outside the gene matches. The DNA of the CDR3 is TGTGCCAGCAGCTGGGACAGGGATGACTTCGAGCAGTACTTC. Its protein product is CASSWDRDDFEQYF.

The sample holds one count of this clone. The J gene is TRBJ2-1, the V gene TRBV4-1; TRBD1 might be the D (6 bases). V lost 7 bases, J lost 8 bases, and 24 bases lay in between. This CDR3 is built from 16 residues. Per the germline V gene, CDR1 is MGHRA and CDR2 is YSYEKL. The CDR3: CASTPRWQGWVDEQFF. The CDR3 nucleotides are TGCGCCAGCACCCCACGGTGGCAGGGGTGGGTGGATGAGCAGTTCTTC.

This clone was detected only once. The rearrangement links TRBV19 to TRBJ2-3; TRBD1 aligns across 8 bases. Germline V gene data show CDR1 as LNHDA and CDR2 as SQIVND (reference sequence). This CDR3 region has 14 residues. Germline trimming cut 3 bases from V and 5 bases from J; bases unmatched to any gene: 4. CDR3 DNA sequence: TGTGCCAGTAGTATCGGACAGGGTGGAGATACGCAGTATTTT. Translating it yields CASSIGQGGDTQYF.

This clone occurred many times. The chain combines TRBV6-4 with TRBJ2-3; the match to TRBD2 covers 13 bases. V lost 0 bases and J lost 4; bases outside the gene matches: 4. From germline, CDR1 is MRHNA and CDR2 SNTAGT. This CDR3 spans 17 amino acids. The CDR3 bases are TGTGCCAGCAGTGACTCCGGGACTAGCGGGGTCCCAGATACGCAGTATTTT. This gives the protein CASSDSGTSGVPDTQYF.

Here the CDR3 DNA reads TGTGCCAGCAGCTGGGGGGAAACCTACGAGCAGTACTTC. It specifies CASSWGETYEQYF. The chain has TRBV5-8 and TRBJ2-7; maybe TRBD2 (6 bases). Germline-derived CDR1 and CDR2 are SGHTS and YDEGEE. V lost 3 bases to trimming and J lost 2 bases, with 9 bases between them. This CDR3 contains 13 residues.

The V call is TRBV14, the J call TRBJ1-1, with D perhaps matching TRBD1 (5 bases). Trimming left V 4 bases short and J 5 bases short, with 14 bases between. The CDR3 covers 14 residues. The V gene's germline CDR1 is SGHDN and CDR2 FVKESK. CDR3 in amino acids: CASSREGRATEAFF. CDR3 nucleotides: TGTGCCAGCAGCCGAGAGGGGCGTGCGACTGAAGCTTTCTTT.

This chain links TRBV11-2 with TRBJ2-5; TRBD2 is a possible D gene (5 bases). CDR1 is SGHAT, CDR2 FQNNGV, per germline. With 3 bases removed from V and 5 bases from J, the gap between germline ends came to 16 bases. This CDR3 spans 15 amino acids. The CDR3 region is CASSFPWSPGETQYF. For the CDR3, the DNA is TGTGCCAGCAGCTTCCCGTGGAGTCCGGGGGAGACCCAGTACTTC.

This clone was recorded a few times. The J gene is TRBJ1-2, the V gene TRBV15; 10 bases match TRBD1. The length of the CDR3 is 15 residues. Unmatched junction bases numbered 5, after V lost 3 bases and J lost 4 bases. Germline V lookup: CDR1 LNHNV, CDR2 YYDKDF (reference sequence). CDR3 sequence reads: CATSRGDRGSYGYTF. The DNA of the CDR3 is TGTGCCACCAGCAGGGGGGACAGGGGATCCTATGGCTACACCTTC.

The rearrangement uses TRBV6-4 and TRBJ1-5; D ambiguous. The CDR3 extends over 14 amino acids. From germline, CDR1 is MRHNA and CDR2 SNTAGT. The germline V and J ends were trimmed by 7 bases and 7 bases, with 17 bases remaining between them. The CDR3 is CASTRGRVWQPQHF. CDR3 DNA: TGTGCCAGCACCAGAGGGAGGGTCTGGCAGCCCCAGCATTTT.

The genes are TRBV30 and TRBJ1-1; TRBD1 aligns across 8 bases. This CDR3 is built from 12 residues. Germline V CDR1 and CDR2: GTSNPN, SVGIG (reference sequence). V shed 7 bases, J shed 3 bases, and the junction held 4 bases outside the gene matches. CDR3 in amino acids: CASRQGYTEAFF. CDR3 in DNA: TGTGCCTCCAGACAGGGGTACACTGAAGCTTTCTTT.